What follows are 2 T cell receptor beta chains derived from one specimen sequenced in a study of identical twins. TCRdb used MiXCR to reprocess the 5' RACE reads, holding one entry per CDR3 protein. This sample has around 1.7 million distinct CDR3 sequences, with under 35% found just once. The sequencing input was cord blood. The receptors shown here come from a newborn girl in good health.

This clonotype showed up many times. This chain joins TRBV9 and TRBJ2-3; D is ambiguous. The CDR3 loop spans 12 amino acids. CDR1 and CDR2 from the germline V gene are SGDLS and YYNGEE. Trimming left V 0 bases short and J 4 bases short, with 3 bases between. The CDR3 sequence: CASSVDPDTQYF. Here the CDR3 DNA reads TGTGCCAGCAGCGTAGATCCAGATACGCAGTATTTT.

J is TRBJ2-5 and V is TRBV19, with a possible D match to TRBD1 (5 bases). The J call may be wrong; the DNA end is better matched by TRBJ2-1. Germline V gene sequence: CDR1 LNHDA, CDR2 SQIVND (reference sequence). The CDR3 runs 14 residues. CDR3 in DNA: TGTGCCAGTAGTCCCAGGGAAAACCAAGAGACCCAGTTCTTC. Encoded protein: CASSPRENQETQFF.